This TCR delta chain came from a study of gamma-delta T cells after stem cell transplantation. The CDR3 extends over 21 amino acids. Germline loops: CDR1 GEAIGNYY, CDR2 EKD. V dropped 3 bases and J dropped 1; count of bases not matched to a gene: 14. TCRdb repeated clone calling on the RT-PCR reads with CATT. The table includes over 9,000 delta-chain clones, approximately 38% detected once. By proportion, this clone is medium-sized. The same CDR3 is also encoded by other DNA sequences in this sample. Sequenced input: gamma-delta T cells. The V gene is TRDV2, the J gene TRDJ3; 10 positions match TRDD3. This TCR was sampled from a human donor. It is not recorded whose cells these are; they may come from a transplant donor. The CDR3 DNA sequence: TGTGCCTGTGACTCGGGAGGGGGATACGCCTACGATTCCTGGGACACCCGACAGATGTTTTTC. Translating gives CACDSGGGYAYDSWDTRQMFF.